One and the same sample provided the 27 T cell receptor beta chains below, sequenced in a study of blood T cell repertoires in COVID-19 (dated by TCRdb to the early 2020s). To prepare the library, the immunoSEQ multiplex PCR assay was applied. TCRdb obtained this table from immuneACCESS and retained in-frame rearrangements with V and J assigned. These tables miss some clones; where compared with another copy, unresolved V genes account for less than half of the shortfall, and the remainder is unexplained. The sample table shows approximately 120,000 clones, and 75% to 90% are seen once. Jointly, the top ten make up roughly 3% of the sample. Sample: peripheral blood. The source is a woman of 80 years or more with COVID-19, enrolled during active disease.

CDR3 sequence (DNA): TGTGCCAGCAGCCCAGGGGGGACTAGAGGAAACATTCAGTACTTC. Translation: CASSPGGTRGNIQYF. The chain employs TRBV9 and TRBJ2-4; D might be TRBD2 (8 bases). Germline loops: CDR1 SGDLS, CDR2 YYNGEE. CDR3 length: 15 amino acids. Trimming cost V 4 bases and J 6 bases, with 17 bases left between them.

The chain couples TRBV6-5 to TRBJ1-2; 9 bases are a match to TRBD1. V lost 6 bases and J lost 7; bases outside the gene matches: 6. In germline, CDR1 is MNHEY, CDR2 SVGAGI. The CDR3 runs 13 residues. The CDR3 region is CASRDTGGIGYTF. The DNA of the CDR3 is TGTGCCAGCAGGGATACAGGGGGCATTGGCTACACCTTC.

The V gene is TRBV5-4, the J gene TRBJ2-7; 9 bases line up with TRBD2. Germline trimming cut 4 bases from V and 4 bases from J; bases unmatched to any gene: 9. Germline V gene sequence: CDR1 SGHNT, CDR2 YYREEE (reference sequence). The CDR3 loop spans 15 amino acids. As DNA, the CDR3 is TGTGCCAGCAGCCCGACCGGGACTAGCAATTACGAGCAGTACTTC. It yields the protein CASSPTGTSNYEQYF.

The V and J genes are TRBV28 and TRBJ2-5; D may be TRBD1 (6 bases). The germline V and J ends were trimmed by 4 bases and 5 bases, with 26 bases remaining between them. Germline V CDR1 and CDR2: MDHEN, SYDVKM. The CDR3 covers 18 residues. As DNA, the CDR3 is TGTGCCAGCAGTTCTCCCGGGCCCAGGGAGAGGGGGTGGGAGACCCAGTACTTC. Its protein product is CASSSPGPRERGWETQYF.

The J gene is TRBJ1-2, the V gene TRBV2; 8 bases fit TRBD1. Germline assignment: CDR1 SNHLY and CDR2 FYNNEI. CDR3 size: 14 residues. Trimming took 6 bases from V and 4 from J; bases not matched to a gene: 7. As DNA, the CDR3 is TGTGCCAGCAGAACAGGGGGGGTCCCCTATGGCTACACCTTC. Its translation: CASRTGGVPYGYTF.

This sequence joins TRBV4-2 and TRBJ2-5, with D hard to call. The CDR3 contains 16 residues. Germline V gene lookup returns CDR1 LGHNA and CDR2 YNFKEQ. The V end was cut by 1 base, the J end by 1 base, with 13 bases between. CDR3 amino acids: CASSQGSGQIQETQYF. CDR3 sequence (DNA): TGTGCCAGCAGCCAAGGTAGTGGGCAGATCCAAGAGACCCAGTACTTC.

This sequence joins TRBV5-6 and TRBJ1-5; 8 nucleotides agree with TRBD1. This CDR3 comprises 14 residues. The junction had 3 bases not matched to a gene; V was cut back by 2 bases and J by 5 bases. Germline values: CDR1 SGHDT, CDR2 YYEEEE. CDR3 bases: TGTGCCAGCAGCTTAACAGGGGGAGATCAGCCCCAGCATTTT. The encoded protein is CASSLTGGDQPQHF.

The chain links TRBV4-3 to TRBJ2-1, with 10 bases lining up with TRBD2. Per germline, CDR1 LGHNA and CDR2 YSLEER. V was pared by 2 bases and J by 3 bases, with 1 base of the junction left unmatched. This CDR3 is built from 15 residues. The CDR3 spells CASSQTSGIYNEQFF. DNA for the CDR3: TGCGCCAGCAGCCAAACTAGCGGGATCTACAATGAGCAGTTCTTC.

The chain has TRBV5-5 and TRBJ1-5; no clear D. Trimming stripped 1 base from V and 1 base from J, with 6 bases between. Germline CDR1 is SGHKS and CDR2 is YYEKEE (reference sequence). The CDR3 sequence is 14 residues long. CDR3 bases: TGTGCCAGCAGCTTGTGGGAGAGCAATCAGCCCCAGCATTTT. Protein sequence: CASSLWESNQPQHF.

This clone came up a few times. The CDR3 loop is CASSETGVGKNSPLHF. CDR3 DNA sequence: TGTGCCAGCAGTGAAACAGGGGTTGGAAAAAATTCACCCCTCCACTTT. V usage is TRBV27 and J usage is TRBJ1-6; TRBD1 aligns across 7 bases. CDR1 is MNHEY and CDR2 is SMNVEV in the germline V gene (reference sequence). The V and J ends lost 5 bases and 7 bases, in that order; junction bases with no gene match: 11. This CDR3 contains 16 residues.

CDR3 sequence: CASSLLGGADTQYF. The CDR3 nucleotides are TGTGCCAGCAGCTTGCTGGGGGGAGCAGATACGCAGTATTTT. The chain is built from TRBV5-4 and TRBJ2-3, with D perhaps matching TRBD2 (6 bases). Germline V gene data show CDR1 as SGHNT and CDR2 as YYREEE (reference sequence). The CDR3 extends over 14 amino acids. V lost 1 base and J lost 4, with 10 bases in between.

The chain employs TRBV4-3 and TRBJ2-7; 10 bases map to TRBD2. Looked up from germline, CDR1 is LGHNA and CDR2 is YSLEER. The CDR3 runs 18 residues. V lost 0 bases and J lost 6; bases outside the gene matches: 14. CDR3 bases: TGCGCCAGCAGCCAAGAGGCTAGCGGGAGACTAAGCGATGGCGAGCAGTACTTC. Its translation: CASSQEASGRLSDGEQYF.

In DNA, the CDR3 is TGTGCCAGTAGTGTCACAGGTGCATGGAACACTGAAGCTTTCTTT. It is translated as CASSVTGAWNTEAFF. The chain employs TRBV19 and TRBJ1-1; possibly TRBD1 for D (5 bases). Trimming stripped 5 bases from V and 1 base from J, with 14 bases between. This CDR3 has 15 residues. CDR1 LNHDA and CDR2 SQIVND come from the germline V gene (reference sequence).

This chain connects TRBV7-2 to TRBJ2-2, with 8 bases matching TRBD1. CDR3 length: 14 amino acids. Trimming at V came to 2 bases and at J to 11 bases, leaving 7 bases not matched to a gene. The germline gives CDR1 SGHTA, CDR2 FQGNSA. DNA of the CDR3: TGTGCCAGCAGCTTAACCGCCGGGACAGGAGAGCTGTTTTTT. This gives the protein CASSLTAGTGELFF.

V is TRBV4-3 and J is TRBJ2-3, with D possibly TRBD1 on 5 matching bases. Trimming pared 0 bases from V and 5 bases from J, leaving 21 bases between. Per germline, CDR1 LGHNA and CDR2 YSLEER. The CDR3 is 18 residues long. The CDR3 nucleotides read TGCGCCAGCAGCCAAGATTCGGTTAGGGGCCGTGGTCTAGATACGCAGTATTTT. Protein product: CASSQDSVRGRGLDTQYF.

The rearrangement uses TRBV3-1 (or the pseudogene TRBV3-2) and TRBJ2-2, with no clear D. Germline lookup yields CDR1 LGHDT and CDR2 YNNKEL (reference sequence). CDR3 size: 19 residues. V gave up 1 base and J gave up 0 bases, with 18 bases separating them. The CDR3 DNA reads TGTGCCAGCAGCCAAGTCTCGTCAGGAAAGTTCGCGAACACCGGGGAGCTGTTTTTT. Its translation is CASSQVSSGKFANTGELFF.

V is TRBV28 and J is TRBJ2-5, with D perhaps matching TRBD2 (5 bases). Trimming removed 1 base from V and 4 bases from J, with 13 bases in between. From germline, CDR1 is MDHEN and CDR2 SYDVKM. CDR3 length equals 15 residues. The CDR3 DNA follows: TGTGCCAGCAGTTTATCCCTCGGGGTAGGAGAGACCCAGTACTTC. This translates into CASSLSLGVGETQYF.

CDR3 sequence reads: CASSLGALSYEQYF. CDR3 DNA: TGCGCCAGCAGCCTGGGGGCCCTTTCCTACGAGCAGTACTTC. V gene TRBV5-1 combines with J gene TRBJ2-7, with a possible D match to TRBD1 (6 bases). This CDR3 has 14 residues. Germline lookup yields CDR1 SGHRS and CDR2 YFSETQ. V was trimmed by 4 bases and J by 1 base, leaving 12 bases between them.

V is TRBV7-8 and J is TRBJ2-2; D is possibly TRBD2 (5 bases). This CDR3 has 13 residues. In germline, CDR1 is SGHVS, CDR2 FQNEAQ. Trimming left V 7 bases short and J 6 bases short, with 12 bases between. The CDR3 region has the DNA TGTGCCAGCACCGCGTCGCGGGCCGGGGAGCTGTTTTTT. Translated: CASTASRAGELFF. Based on the CDR3 plus reference TRBV7-8 and TRBJ2-2, the full variable domain is GAGVSQSPRYKVAKRGQDVALRCDPISGHVSLFWYQQALGQGPEFLTYFQNEAQLDKSGLPSDRFFAERPEGSVSTLKIQRTQQEDSAVYLCASTASRAGELFFGEGSRLTVL.

The chain recombines TRBV19 with TRBJ2-7; TRBD1 might be the D (5 bases). Germline V gene lookup returns CDR1 LNHDA and CDR2 SQIVND (reference sequence). The germline V and J ends were trimmed by 5 bases and 0 bases, with 8 bases remaining between them. The CDR3 runs to 13 residues. The CDR3 coding sequence is TGTGCCAGTAGTTTCGGACACTCCTACGAGCAGTACTTC. Translation: CASSFGHSYEQYF.

V and J are TRBV25-1 and TRBJ1-2; no clear D gene. There are 13 residues in the CDR3. Trimming took off 11 bases at V and 1 base at J, with 14 bases between the two ends. Germline V gives CDR1 MGHDK, CDR2 SYGVNS. CDR3 amino acids: CASSERGNYGYTF. DNA for the CDR3: TGTGCCTCCTCAGAGCGCGGTAACTATGGCTACACCTTC.

This sequence joins TRBV15 and TRBJ2-7; 10 bases are shared with TRBD1. The V segment lost 3 bases and the J segment 5 bases; nucleotides outside the gene matches: 7. CDR1 is LNHNV and CDR2 is YYDKDF in the germline V gene (reference sequence). The CDR3 length is 15 residues. CDR3 DNA: TGTGCCACCAGCAGTGCCGCCGGGACAGGGGACGAGCAGTACTTC. Translated, it gives CATSSAAGTGDEQYF.

This clone was recorded only once. The CDR3 sequence: CASSTRLAGDNEQFF. The CDR3 region has the DNA TGTGCCAGCAGCACCCGACTAGCGGGAGACAATGAGCAGTTCTTC. This sequence joins TRBV7-2 and TRBJ2-1, with 12 bases aligning to TRBD2. V dropped 5 bases and J dropped 5; count of bases not matched to a gene: 4. There are 15 residues in the CDR3. Germline V gene sequence: CDR1 SGHTA, CDR2 FQGNSA.

The chain combines TRBV4-3 with TRBJ2-4; weak D call: TRBD1 (5 bases). The germline V gene has CDR1 LGHNA and CDR2 YSLEER. The CDR3 runs 19 residues. The ends were cut back, 4 bases at V and 0 bases at J, with 22 bases in the middle. CDR3 sequence reads: CASSPPAVTGVVAKNIQYF. In DNA form, the CDR3 reads TGCGCCAGCAGCCCTCCCGCGGTAACAGGCGTAGTAGCCAAAAACATTCAGTACTTC.

The chain couples TRBV5-4 to TRBJ2-7, with 8 bases aligning to TRBD1. The J segment lost 0 bases and the V segment lost 6 bases, leaving 8 bases of the junction unmatched. CDR1 and CDR2 from the germline V gene are SGHNT and YYREEE (reference sequence). The CDR3 is 15 amino acids. The CDR3 region is CASTHSGQVSYEQYF. In DNA, the CDR3 is TGTGCCAGCACCCACTCGGGACAGGTCTCCTACGAGCAGTACTTC.

This clone was counted once. The chain combines TRBV6-6 with TRBJ1-2; perhaps TRBD1 as D (5 bases). The CDR3 is 13 amino acids. The germline CDR1 and CDR2 sequences are MNHNY and SVGAGI (reference sequence). The V gene lost 0 bases and the J gene lost 8 bases, with 10 bases spanning the gap. The CDR3 loop is CASSYSAGNGYTF. CDR3 sequence (DNA): TGTGCCAGCAGTTACTCAGCAGGGAACGGCTACACCTTC.

The chain recombines TRBV27 with TRBJ2-6, with D possibly being TRBD2 (5 bases). CDR1 and CDR2 (germline): MNHEY, SMNVEV (reference sequence). Trimming stripped 8 bases from V and 2 bases from J, with 13 bases between. CDR3 length: 15 amino acids. The CDR3: CASGVEGTGANVLTF. The CDR3 coding sequence is TGTGCCAGCGGGGTCGAGGGAACTGGGGCCAACGTCCTGACTTTC.